The rows below give T cell receptor beta chains drawn from one sample of a study of shared clonotypes between healthy human individuals. Repertoires were generated with immunoSEQ multiplex PCR, while TCRdb's copy carries only in-frame clones and drops some. This table holds about 490,000 clones, about 82% found once. Sample: PBMCs. All receptors come from a woman in her forties in good health. Some clones in this sample may be carry-over from other donors' samples. CDR3s include the opening cysteine and the closing phenylalanine or tryptophan. The order of the fields is J gene, clone size, D gene, V gene, CDR3 DNA, CDR3 protein. A D gene is named only where the DNA matches it firmly. Some rows mark clone size as missing; the rest say once, few, many or name a class of expanded clone.

j_call: TRBJ2-3
clone_size: -
d_call: -
v_call: TRBV30
cdr3_nt: TGTGCCTGGAGTGGCCTCACTACAGGGGATACGCAGTATTTT
cdr3_aa: CAWSGLTTGDTQYF

j_call: TRBJ2-1
clone_size: -
d_call: -
v_call: TRBV4-1
cdr3_nt: TGCGCCAGCAGCTCCAGATCAGCTTATGAGCAGTTCTTC
cdr3_aa: CASSSRSAYEQFF

j_call: TRBJ2-1
clone_size: -
d_call: -
v_call: TRBV14
cdr3_nt: TGTGCCAGCAGCCGTCTAAGGGCCGGGTATGGGCAGTTCTTC
cdr3_aa: CASSRLRAGYGQFF

j_call: TRBJ2-1
clone_size: once
d_call: TRBD2
v_call: TRBV7-2
cdr3_nt: TGTGCCAGCAGCTTAGTTGGACTAGGGGATTCGTCCTACAATGAGCAGTTCTTC
cdr3_aa: CASSLVGLGDSSYNEQFF

j_call: TRBJ1-4
clone_size: -
d_call: -
v_call: TRBV10-1
cdr3_nt: TGCGCCAGCAGTGAGTCGAGTCAGCTTAATGAAAAACTGTTTTTT
cdr3_aa: CASSESSQLNEKLFF

j_call: TRBJ1-2
clone_size: -
d_call: TRBD1
v_call: TRBV6-5
cdr3_nt: TGTGCCAGCAGTCCCGGGACAGGAGCAAACTATGGCTACACCTTC
cdr3_aa: CASSPGTGANYGYTF

j_call: TRBJ2-1
clone_size: -
d_call: TRBD2
v_call: TRBV7-6
cdr3_nt: TGTGCCAGCAGCTTATATAGCGGGACGTACAATGAGCAGTTCTTC
cdr3_aa: CASSLYSGTYNEQFF

j_call: TRBJ2-1
clone_size: once
d_call: -
v_call: TRBV28
cdr3_nt: TGTGCCAGCAGCCCCCTCGGAGGATACAATGAGCAGTTCTTC
cdr3_aa: CASSPLGGYNEQFF

j_call: TRBJ1-5
clone_size: few
d_call: -
v_call: TRBV2
cdr3_nt: TGTGCCAGTGAGTTGGGTAGCAATCAGCCCCAGCATTTT
cdr3_aa: CASELGSNQPQHF

j_call: TRBJ1-2
clone_size: few
d_call: -
v_call: TRBV18
cdr3_nt: TGTGCCAGCTCGCCCGAACCAGACCTGGCCATGGGAGCTAACTATGGCTACACCTTC
cdr3_aa: CASSPEPDLAMGANYGYTF

j_call: TRBJ1-1
clone_size: -
d_call: -
v_call: TRBV4-2
cdr3_nt: TGTGCCAGCAGCCAAGGGAGAGGGGGCACTGAAGCTTTCTTT
cdr3_aa: CASSQGRGGTEAFF

j_call: TRBJ1-2
clone_size: few
d_call: TRBD1
v_call: TRBV7-9
cdr3_nt: TGTGCCAGCAGCACCGGGACAGTTAACTATGGCTACACCTTC
cdr3_aa: CASSTGTVNYGYTF

j_call: TRBJ2-1
clone_size: -
d_call: TRBD2
v_call: TRBV6-4
cdr3_nt: TGTGCCAGCAGACGGACTAGCGGCAACAATGAGCAGTTCTTC
cdr3_aa: CASRRTSGNNEQFF

j_call: TRBJ2-7
clone_size: -
d_call: TRBD1
v_call: TRBV28
cdr3_nt: TGTGCCAGCAGTTTCACAGGGGGCTACGAGCAGTACTTC
cdr3_aa: CASSFTGGYEQYF

j_call: TRBJ2-2
clone_size: -
d_call: TRBD2
v_call: TRBV5-4
cdr3_nt: TGTGCCAGCAGCTACGTGCGGGAGGGCCCCGGGGAGCTGTTTTTT
cdr3_aa: CASSYVREGPGELFF

j_call: TRBJ2-1
clone_size: -
d_call: -
v_call: TRBV28
cdr3_nt: TGTGCCAGCAGTTTATCGTCCCCCCCCATTTATGAGCAGTTCTTC
cdr3_aa: CASSLSSPPIYEQFF

j_call: TRBJ2-3
clone_size: -
d_call: TRBD2
v_call: TRBV5-1
cdr3_nt: TGCGCCAGCAGCTGGGGACTACCAAGCACAGATACGCAGTATTTT
cdr3_aa: CASSWGLPSTDTQYF

j_call: TRBJ2-3
clone_size: -
d_call: TRBD2
v_call: TRBV7-3
cdr3_nt: TGTGCCAGCAGCTCGGGACTATCTAGAGATACGCAGTATTTT
cdr3_aa: CASSSGLSRDTQYF

j_call: TRBJ1-4
clone_size: -
d_call: -
v_call: TRBV15
cdr3_nt: TGTGCCACCAGCAGAGGGGGACTCTCAGGGAGTAATGAAAAACTGTTTTTT
cdr3_aa: CATSRGGLSGSNEKLFF

j_call: TRBJ2-2
clone_size: many
d_call: -
v_call: TRBV5-1
cdr3_nt: TGCGCCAGCAGAAAAAACCGGGACTCAACGAACACCGGGGAGCTGTTTTTT
cdr3_aa: CASRKNRDSTNTGELFF

j_call: TRBJ1-2
clone_size: once
d_call: -
v_call: TRBV9
cdr3_nt: TGTGCCAGCAGCGTAGGAGGCCTCAACTATGGCTACACCTTC
cdr3_aa: CASSVGGLNYGYTF

j_call: TRBJ1-4
clone_size: -
d_call: -
v_call: TRBV18
cdr3_nt: TGTGCCAGCTCGGGGATTCGGAATAATGAAAAACTGTTTTTT
cdr3_aa: CASSGIRNNEKLFF

j_call: TRBJ1-1
clone_size: -
d_call: TRBD1
v_call: TRBV10-3
cdr3_nt: TGTGCCATCAGTGCACACAGGGGAACTGAAGCTTTCTTT
cdr3_aa: CAISAHRGTEAFF

j_call: TRBJ2-7
clone_size: -
d_call: -
v_call: TRBV29-1
cdr3_nt: TGCAGCGTTGAAGATCCCCACAGGTACGAGCAGTACTTC
cdr3_aa: CSVEDPHRYEQYF

j_call: TRBJ1-1
clone_size: -
d_call: -
v_call: TRBV5-1
cdr3_nt: TGCGCCAGCAGCTTGGATCCAGGGACCTCGAACACTGAAGCTTTCTTT
cdr3_aa: CASSLDPGTSNTEAFF

j_call: TRBJ2-5
clone_size: -
d_call: -
v_call: TRBV10-3
cdr3_nt: TGTGCCATCAGTGTAGGGACTGGGGAGACCCAGTACTTC
cdr3_aa: CAISVGTGETQYF

j_call: TRBJ2-6
clone_size: -
d_call: TRBD1
v_call: TRBV5-4
cdr3_nt: TGTGCCAGCAGCCCCCCCGGACAGGTTGGAGGGGCCAACGTCCTGACTTTC
cdr3_aa: CASSPPGQVGGANVLTF

j_call: TRBJ2-3
clone_size: -
d_call: -
v_call: TRBV5-1
cdr3_nt: TGCGCCAGCAGCTCAGGGGCTGCTACGCAGTATTTT
cdr3_aa: CASSSGAATQYF

j_call: TRBJ2-1
clone_size: -
d_call: TRBD2
v_call: TRBV28
cdr3_nt: TGTGCCAGCAGTTCCCCTAGTGGGGCGGGAGTTTTCGATGAGCAGTTCTTC
cdr3_aa: CASSSPSGAGVFDEQFF

j_call: TRBJ2-7
clone_size: -
d_call: TRBD2
v_call: TRBV19
cdr3_nt: TGTGCCAGTAGTAGGGGGCCTAGCGGGAGACCCTACGAGCAGTACTTC
cdr3_aa: CASSRGPSGRPYEQYF

j_call: TRBJ1-4
clone_size: few
d_call: -
v_call: TRBV19
cdr3_nt: TGTGCCAGTACCATGAATGAAAAACTGTTTTTT
cdr3_aa: CASTMNEKLFF

j_call: TRBJ2-7
clone_size: -
d_call: -
v_call: TRBV2
cdr3_nt: TGTGCCAGTGCGGGGTCCTACGAGCAGTACTTC
cdr3_aa: CASAGSYEQYF

j_call: TRBJ2-3
clone_size: -
d_call: -
v_call: TRBV7-8
cdr3_nt: TGTGCCAGCAGCCCATCTAGCACAGATACGCAGTATTTT
cdr3_aa: CASSPSSTDTQYF

j_call: TRBJ2-7
clone_size: -
d_call: -
v_call: TRBV19
cdr3_nt: TGTGCCAGTAGTATAGGGGGAGCGAACTACGAGCAGTACTTC
cdr3_aa: CASSIGGANYEQYF

j_call: TRBJ1-1
clone_size: once
d_call: TRBD1
v_call: TRBV5-1
cdr3_nt: TGCGCCAGCAGCTCACAGGGGGCGAACACTGAAGCTTTCTTT
cdr3_aa: CASSSQGANTEAFF

j_call: TRBJ1-4
clone_size: -
d_call: -
v_call: TRBV28
cdr3_nt: TGTGCCAGCAGTTTGCGGGTCAGGGATGAAAAACTGTTTTTT
cdr3_aa: CASSLRVRDEKLFF

j_call: TRBJ2-3
clone_size: -
d_call: -
v_call: TRBV15
cdr3_nt: TGTGCCACCAGCAGAGGTGAGGGAGAGACAGATACGCAGTATTTT
cdr3_aa: CATSRGEGETDTQYF

j_call: TRBJ2-1
clone_size: -
d_call: TRBD2
v_call: TRBV28
cdr3_nt: TGTGCCAGCAGTTTCCCTAGCGGGAGGGATTACTGGAATGAGCAGTTCTTC
cdr3_aa: CASSFPSGRDYWNEQFF

j_call: TRBJ2-2
clone_size: -
d_call: -
v_call: TRBV11-3
cdr3_nt: TGTGCCAGCAGCATCCGGGCCGGGGAGCTGTTTTTT
cdr3_aa: CASSIRAGELFF

j_call: TRBJ2-7
clone_size: -
d_call: TRBD2
v_call: TRBV6-1
cdr3_nt: TGTGCCAGCACTAAGACTAGCGGTTACGAGCAGTACTTC
cdr3_aa: CASTKTSGYEQYF

j_call: TRBJ2-1
clone_size: few
d_call: -
v_call: TRBV4-2
cdr3_nt: TGTGCCAGCAGCCAAGGGACGAACCACGACAATGAGCAGTTCTTC
cdr3_aa: CASSQGTNHDNEQFF

j_call: TRBJ2-3
clone_size: -
d_call: TRBD1
v_call: TRBV2
cdr3_nt: TGTGCCAGCAGTAAAAGACAGGGGGCCGGAGATACGCAGTACTTT
cdr3_aa: CASSKRQGAGDTQYF

j_call: TRBJ2-5
clone_size: -
d_call: -
v_call: TRBV14
cdr3_nt: TGTGCCAGCAGCCGCCGGACATCTATCAAGGAGACCCAGTACTTC
cdr3_aa: CASSRRTSIKETQYF

j_call: TRBJ1-1
clone_size: -
d_call: TRBD1
v_call: TRBV19
cdr3_nt: TGTGCCACTACTCGGGACAGGGCGGGGAGCACTGAAGCTTTCTTT
cdr3_aa: CATTRDRAGSTEAFF

j_call: TRBJ2-1
clone_size: -
d_call: -
v_call: TRBV6-4
cdr3_nt: TGTGCCAGCAGCTATAGCGGAGTCTCCTACAATGAGCAGTTCTTC
cdr3_aa: CASSYSGVSYNEQFF

j_call: TRBJ2-7
clone_size: -
d_call: TRBD1
v_call: TRBV29-1
cdr3_nt: TGCAGCGTTGTTTCAGGGGGACCCTACGAGCAGTACTTC
cdr3_aa: CSVVSGGPYEQYF

j_call: TRBJ2-1
clone_size: -
d_call: TRBD2
v_call: TRBV27
cdr3_nt: TGTGCCAGCAGTTCCAGGACTAGCGGGAGGAATGGGCTCGAGCAGTTCTTC
cdr3_aa: CASSSRTSGRNGLEQFF

j_call: TRBJ2-5
clone_size: -
d_call: -
v_call: TRBV7-9
cdr3_nt: TGTGCCAGCAGCTTAGGGGGCTTCGCGAAGACCCAGTACTTC
cdr3_aa: CASSLGGFAKTQYF

j_call: TRBJ2-1
clone_size: -
d_call: -
v_call: TRBV5-1
cdr3_nt: TGCGCCAGCAGCTTGTTTTTTCCAGGGGCCTACAATGAGCAGTTCTTC
cdr3_aa: CASSLFFPGAYNEQFF

j_call: TRBJ2-2
clone_size: -
d_call: -
v_call: TRBV25-1
cdr3_nt: TGTGCCAGCCAAACAAACTCCGGCAGGGGTAACACCGGGGAGCTGTTTTTT
cdr3_aa: CASQTNSGRGNTGELFF

j_call: TRBJ2-7
clone_size: many
d_call: -
v_call: TRBV7-9
cdr3_nt: TGTGCCAGCAGCCTGGGGTTGGAAGGCTACGAGCAGTACTTC
cdr3_aa: CASSLGLEGYEQYF

j_call: TRBJ1-5
clone_size: -
d_call: -
v_call: TRBV4-3
cdr3_nt: TGCGCCAGCAGCCAAGATCACGGGGTTTTGAATCAGCCCCAGCATTTT
cdr3_aa: CASSQDHGVLNQPQHF

j_call: TRBJ2-7
clone_size: -
d_call: -
v_call: TRBV6-1
cdr3_nt: TGTGCCAGCAGTCGGGCGGGGGCGCAGGGTTACGAGCAGTACTTC
cdr3_aa: CASSRAGAQGYEQYF